The 3 T cell receptor beta chains in this list originate from one sample, sequenced in a study of blood T cell repertoires in COVID-19 (dated by TCRdb to 2018 to 2020). The library relied on the immunoSEQ multiplex PCR assay. The immuneACCESS repertoire file appears here via TCRdb, limited to in-frame rearrangements. These files lack a portion of the clones; in checked studies, under half of the deficit traces to unresolved V genes, and the cause of the others is not known. Recorded for this sample are just over 350,000 clones; roughly 84% of them occurred a single time. The ten largest clones add up to 2.5% to 3% of the sample. Source material: PBMCs or T cells enriched from blood (not recorded which). These receptors were taken from a young woman who had recovered from COVID-19.

V and J are TRBV5-1 and TRBJ1-3; 7 nucleotides match TRBD1. Germline values: CDR1 SGHRS, CDR2 YFSETQ. J was trimmed by 2 bases and V by 4 bases; bases with no gene match: 3. The length of the CDR3 is 14 residues. The CDR3 region has the DNA TGCGCCAGCAGCGCAGGGGGGCCTGGAAACACCATATATTTT. This sequence encodes CASSAGGPGNTIYF.

This sequence joins TRBV10-3 and TRBJ2-3, with 9 nucleotides matching TRBD1. The CDR3 is made up of 16 amino acids. Germline-derived CDR1 and CDR2 are ENHRY and SYGVKD. After removal of 4 bases from V and 4 bases from J, the junction contained 9 bases not matched to a gene. CDR3 DNA: TGTGCCATCAGTGTACAGGGGGCTGATCTGCCAGATACGCAGTATTTT. It yields the protein CAISVQGADLPDTQYF.

V is TRBV5-4 and J is TRBJ2-3; D is possibly TRBD2 (5 bases). This CDR3 is built from 15 residues. Trimming stripped 0 bases from V and 0 bases from J, with 8 bases between. Germline V lookup: CDR1 SGHNT, CDR2 YYREEE (reference sequence). CDR3 DNA sequence: TGTGCCAGCAGCTTGGGGGGAGCAAGCACAGATACGCAGTATTTT. Translating it yields CASSLGGASTDTQYF.